This T cell receptor (beta chain) comes out of a study of blood T cell repertoires in COVID-19. Study as a whole: Material from acute and convalescent COVID-19 was sourced from the United States, Italy and Spain.

Trimming stripped 2 bases from V and 0 bases from J, with 12 bases between. Germline CDR1 reads SGHRS; CDR2 reads YFSETQ. This CDR3 is built from 15 residues. The assay was immunoSEQ multiplex PCR, and TCRdb's table has in-frame clones only and misses some. The data show around 260,000 clones, approximately 92% seen once. The receptor's source is a woman aged 25 to 39 who had recovered from COVID-19. The sequenced sample consisted of PBMCs or T cells enriched from blood (not recorded which). J is TRBJ2-7 and V is TRBV5-1; D possibly corresponds to TRBD1 (5 bases). The CDR3 coding sequence is TGCGCCAGCAGCTTTCAGGGTGATCTCTCCTACGAGCAGTACTTC. Its translation is CASSFQGDLSYEQYF.